Presented here are 8 T cell receptor beta chains from one specimen sequenced in a study of CD4 T cells in relation to SARS-CoV-2 and coronaviruses. Data came from immunoSEQ multiplex PCR; TCRdb stores just in-frame clones and leaves some out. The sample has roughly 20,000 clones; roughly 62% are singletons. Unexposed donor CD4+ T cells date from about 2011-2018, before the COVID-19 pandemic. Isolation of CD4+ T cells took place after about eleven days in culture. No antigen has been identified for these receptors. Sequencing was performed on CD4+ T cells from PBMCs, cultured in vitro. The receptors derive from a human donor in good health.

The chain employs TRBV7-9 and TRBJ2-5; D is undetermined. Germline CDR1 SEHNR, CDR2 FQNEAQ (reference sequence). This CDR3 has 12 residues. V dropped 7 bases and J dropped 2 bases, with 8 bases sitting between them. This CDR3 is CASTETQETQYF. The CDR3 region has the DNA TGTGCCAGCACCGAGACACAAGAGACCCAGTACTTC. The whole variable domain, filled in from reference TRBV7-9 and TRBJ2-5, reads DTGVSQNPRHKITKRGQNVTFRCDPISEHNRLYWYRQTLGQGPEFLTYFQNEAQLEKSRLLSDRFSAERPKGSFSTLEIQRTEQGDSAMYLCASTETQETQYFGPGTRLLVL.

V is TRBV12-3 or TRBV12-4 and J is TRBJ2-1; D not resolved. The CDR3 is 12 amino acids. V was shortened by 3 bases and J by 8 bases, with 8 bases between the two germline ends. CDR3 DNA sequence: TGTGCCAGCAGTTTTGGGCTGTATGAGCAGTTCTTC. Translating it yields CASSFGLYEQFF.

CDR3 coding DNA: TGTGCCAGCAGCCCCCTCTGGGCCGGGGAGCTGTTTTTT. As protein: CASSPLWAGELFF. The V and J genes are TRBV9 and TRBJ2-2; no clear D. The CDR3 covers 13 residues. The germline V and J ends were trimmed by 4 bases and 6 bases, with 10 bases remaining between them. CDR1 is SGDLS and CDR2 is YYNGEE in the germline V gene.

The genes are TRBV5-1 and TRBJ2-2; 10 bases fit TRBD2. Trimming took 2 bases from V and 6 from J; bases not matched to a gene: 7. Germline lookup yields CDR1 SGHRS and CDR2 YFSETQ. This CDR3 region has 16 residues. The CDR3 here is CASSFLSGGAAGELFF. CDR3 nucleotide sequence: TGCGCCAGCAGCTTCCTCAGCGGGGGGGCCGCCGGGGAGCTGTTTTTT.

The genes are TRBV7-9 and TRBJ2-3, with 7 bases matching TRBD2. CDR1 and CDR2 (germline): SEHNR, FQNEAQ (reference sequence). Trimming removed 1 base from V and 5 bases from J; junction bases left unmatched: 6. The CDR3 runs 15 residues. The CDR3 coding sequence is TGTGCCAGCAGCTTAGACGGGCGGGAGTTAGATACGCAGTATTTT. Residues: CASSLDGRELDTQYF.

The genes are TRBV7-9 and TRBJ2-2; D might be TRBD2 (6 bases). The CDR3 loop spans 14 amino acids. The ends were cut back, 3 bases at V and 4 bases at J, with 9 bases in the middle. The V gene's germline CDR1 is SEHNR and CDR2 FQNEAQ (reference sequence). In DNA form, the CDR3 reads TGTGCCAGCAGCTTCGGGACTTCCACCGGGGAGCTGTTTTTT. Residues: CASSFGTSTGELFF.

The chain uses TRBV11-2 and TRBJ1-5; D call uncertain. Trimming took off 5 bases at V and 0 bases at J, with 14 bases between the two ends. CDR3 length: 16 residues. Per germline, CDR1 SGHAT and CDR2 FQNNGV. CDR3 region: CASSPAGLDSNQPQHF. The CDR3 DNA reads TGTGCCAGCAGCCCGGCTGGTTTGGATAGCAATCAGCCCCAGCATTTT.

The chain uses TRBV5-4 and TRBJ2-5; TRBD2 matches 8 bases. CDR1 is SGHNT, CDR2 YYREEE, per germline (reference sequence). V lost 5 bases and J lost 2; bases outside the gene matches: 5. The CDR3 is 14 amino acids. The CDR3 sequence: CASSTSGYQETQYF. CDR3 DNA: TGTGCCAGCAGTACTAGCGGTTATCAAGAGACCCAGTACTTC.